The 21 T cell receptor beta chains reported below all come from one sample, sequenced in a study of cytomegalovirus exposure and HLA in healthy donors. Vbeta (60) and Jbeta (13) primers were used in the PCR. The assay was immunoSEQ multiplex PCR, and TCRdb's table has in-frame clones only and misses some. The sample lists roughly 130,000 clones; roughly 8.3% were seen once. The sequenced sample consisted of PBMCs. Receptor source: a man aged 40-50 years in good health and CMV-seronegative.

In DNA, the CDR3 is TGTGCCAGCAGTTCGGCGGGCGGTTACTCCTATAATTCACCCCTCCACTTT. It translates to CASSSAGGYSYNSPLHF. The J gene is TRBJ1-6, the V gene TRBV28; D not certain. The CDR3 has 17 amino acids. Germline assignment: CDR1 MDHEN and CDR2 SYDVKM. The ends were cut back, 4 bases at V and 0 bases at J, with 13 bases in the middle.

This clone was found a few times. V and J are TRBV4-1 and TRBJ2-3; TRBD2 matches at 8 bases. V gave up 1 base and J gave up 2 bases; unmatched junction bases: 5. The CDR3 contains 16 residues. Germline V lookup: CDR1 MGHRA, CDR2 YSYEKL. CDR3 in amino acids: CASSQGGGGTTDTQYF. The CDR3 coding sequence is TGCGCCAGCAGCCAAGGGGGCGGGGGGACCACAGATACGCAGTATTTT.

This clone appeared a few times. The chain combines TRBV5-6 with TRBJ1-4, with TRBD1 matching over 8 bases. The CDR3 is made up of 14 amino acids. With V trimmed by 3 bases and J by 10 bases, 8 bases remained unmatched. From germline, CDR1 is SGHDT and CDR2 YYEEEE. The CDR3 here is CASSSSGTGRKLFF. In DNA form, the CDR3 reads TGTGCCAGCAGCTCTTCCGGGACAGGTCGAAAACTGTTTTTT.

The J gene is TRBJ2-5, the V gene TRBV2; the match to TRBD1 covers 9 bases. Unmatched junction bases numbered 6, after V lost 11 bases and J lost 5 bases. Germline V gives CDR1 SNHLY, CDR2 FYNNEI. This CDR3 is 12 amino acids long. The CDR3 nucleotides read TGTGCCGGGGGACAGGGTAGGGAGACCCAGTACTTC. Its protein product is CAGGQGRETQYF.

The chain links TRBV2 to TRBJ2-3; TRBD2 aligns across 7 bases. CDR1 and CDR2 (germline): SNHLY, FYNNEI. The V segment lost 3 bases and the J segment 4 bases; nucleotides outside the gene matches: 4. CDR3 length equals 14 residues. This CDR3 reads CASSDGGSSDTQYF. For the CDR3, the DNA is TGTGCCAGCAGTGACGGGGGGTCTTCAGATACGCAGTATTTT.

The chain recombines TRBV7-2 with TRBJ1-1; 7 nucleotides line up with TRBD1. Trimming at V came to 5 bases and at J to 1 base, leaving 4 bases not matched to a gene. The germline V gene has CDR1 SGHTA and CDR2 FQGNSA. This CDR3 has 14 residues. CDR3 in DNA: TGTGCCAGCAGCACTTGGACAGGGAACACTGAAGCTTTCTTT. Protein product: CASSTWTGNTEAFF.

This clone has only a few counts. The gene calls are TRBV6-5 and TRBJ2-1; no clear D. This CDR3 has 11 residues. Trimming removed 5 bases at V and 7 bases at J, with 6 bases between. Looked up from germline, CDR1 is MNHEY and CDR2 is SVGAGI. The CDR3 sequence: CASSLLNEQFF. Here the CDR3 DNA reads TGTGCCAGCAGTCTGCTAAATGAGCAGTTCTTC.

The V call is TRBV6-1, the J call TRBJ2-7; D may be TRBD1 (5 bases). V was cut by 2 bases and J by 2 bases, with 10 bases left in between. There are 14 residues in the CDR3. Germline V CDR1 and CDR2: MNHNS, SASEGT. CDR3 bases: TGTGCCAGCAGTGAAATGGAGACAGCCTACGAGCAGTACTTC. The encoded protein is CASSEMETAYEQYF.

This clone was detected only a few times. The V call is TRBV28, the J call TRBJ1-2, with a possible D match to TRBD1 (6 bases). The CDR3 contains 15 residues. V lost 5 bases, J lost 4 bases, and 17 bases lay in between. From germline, CDR1 is MDHEN and CDR2 SYDVKM. The CDR3, as DNA: TGTGCCAGCAGTGCCGAGGGGGGGCAGAGCTATGGCTACACCTTC. Its protein product is CASSAEGGQSYGYTF.

The V call is TRBV29-1, the J call TRBJ2-5; TRBD1 agrees at 9 bases. The closer fit of TRBJ2-7 to the DNA end suggests the J call may be wrong. Germline V gene data show CDR1 as SQVTM and CDR2 as ANQGSEA. The CDR3 is 15 amino acids. The DNA of the CDR3 is TGCAGCGTTGAAGAGGAAGGACAGGGGATCTACGAGCAGTACTTC. This gives the protein CSVEEEGQGIYEQYF.

This clone appeared a few times. This chain connects TRBV6-5 to TRBJ2-7, with a possible D match to TRBD2 (5 bases). V was cut by 5 bases and J by 3 bases, with 17 bases left in between. Germline-derived CDR1 and CDR2 are MNHEY and SVGAGI. There are 15 residues in the CDR3. The CDR3 is CASSLTPGINYEQYF. The CDR3 nucleotides are TGTGCCAGCAGTCTGACACCGGGGATAAACTACGAGCAGTACTTC.

V gene TRBV29-1 combines with J gene TRBJ2-1; D is possibly TRBD1 (6 bases). V was shortened by 3 bases and J by 6 bases, with 9 bases between the two germline ends. Germline-derived CDR1 and CDR2 are SQVTM and ANQGSEA. This CDR3 spans 12 amino acids. The CDR3 loop is CSVEWGRNEQFF. The CDR3 nucleotides are TGCAGCGTTGAGTGGGGGCGCAATGAGCAGTTCTTC.

The chain has TRBV11-2 and TRBJ2-1; 8 bases align to TRBD1. The J segment lost 5 bases and the V segment lost 5 bases, leaving 8 bases of the junction unmatched. The CDR3 contains 15 residues. Germline V CDR1 and CDR2: SGHAT, FQNNGV. The CDR3 bases are TGTGCCAGCAGCACCACGACAGGGGAACACAATGAGCAGTTCTTC. Translation: CASSTTTGEHNEQFF.

This clone was counted between two and nine times. The chain recombines TRBV9 with TRBJ1-2, with a weak D call TRBD1 (6 bases). The CDR3 is 13 amino acids. Germline values: CDR1 SGDLS, CDR2 YYNGEE. V was pared by 4 bases and J by 7 bases, with 14 bases between. The CDR3 loop reads CASSLTGFSGYTF. CDR3 sequence (DNA): TGTGCCAGCAGCTTGACAGGTTTCTCTGGCTACACCTTC.

The sample holds a few counts of this clone. The rearrangement links TRBV6-5 to TRBJ1-6; TRBD1 aligns across 9 bases. The germline CDR1 and CDR2 sequences are MNHEY and SVGAGI. There are 13 residues in the CDR3. V trimming: 6 bases; J trimming: 8 bases; junction bases outside the gene matches: 2. Here the CDR3 DNA reads TGTGCCAGCAGCGACAGGGGGGATTCACCCCTCCACTTT. This codes for CASSDRGDSPLHF.

This clone has more than one count but fewer than ten. The V gene is TRBV4-1, the J gene TRBJ2-1; tentative D call: TRBD2 (5 bases). Germline CDR1 reads MGHRA; CDR2 reads YSYEKL. The length of the CDR3 is 13 residues. V was clipped by 8 bases and J by 1 base, with 9 bases between them. The CDR3 reads CASGRASYNEQFF. CDR3 coding DNA: TGCGCCAGCGGGCGGGCGTCCTACAATGAGCAGTTCTTC.

The V call is TRBV11-3, the J call TRBJ2-1, with 9 bases that match TRBD2. The CDR3 contains 18 residues. Germline loops: CDR1 SGHNT, CDR2 YENEEA. The V gene end was trimmed by 1 base and the J gene end by 3 bases; junction bases not matched to a gene: 10. The CDR3 reads CASSLGGVAGDFYNEQFF. DNA of the CDR3: TGTGCCAGCAGCTTAGGGGGTGTAGCGGGAGATTTCTACAATGAGCAGTTCTTC.

This clone was seen a few times. V usage is TRBV9 and J usage is TRBJ2-5; possibly TRBD2 for D (5 bases). This CDR3 is built from 14 residues. Germline values: CDR1 SGDLS, CDR2 YYNGEE. V lost 4 bases and J lost 1, with 11 bases in between. CDR3 nucleotide sequence: TGTGCCAGCAGCCCCGGGGTAGGCCAAGAGACCCAGTACTTC. This sequence encodes CASSPGVGQETQYF. Drawing the rest from reference TRBV9 and TRBJ2-5, the complete variable domain is DSGVTQTPKHLITATGQRVTLRCSPRSGDLSVYWYQQSLDQGLQFLIQYYNGEERAKGNILERFSAQQFPDLHSELNLSSLELGDSALYFCASSPGVGQETQYFGPGTRLLVL.

In this sample, this clone turned up once. The V and J genes are TRBV4-3 and TRBJ1-2, with a tentative D call TRBD1 (6 bases). CDR1 and CDR2 from the germline V gene are LGHNA and YSLEER. Trimming left V 0 bases short and J 2 bases short, with 13 bases between. The CDR3 contains 16 residues. The CDR3 is CASSQDRGGANYGYTF. The CDR3 region has the DNA TGCGCCAGCAGCCAAGATCGGGGGGGGGCCAACTATGGCTACACCTTC.

The chain employs TRBV9 and TRBJ1-3; weak D call: TRBD1 (5 bases). Germline V gene lookup returns CDR1 SGDLS and CDR2 YYNGEE. Trimming pared 2 bases from V and 2 bases from J, leaving 8 bases between. The CDR3 runs to 14 residues. The CDR3 spells CASSVGRAGNTIYF. DNA of the CDR3: TGTGCCAGCAGCGTGGGCAGGGCTGGAAACACCATATATTTT.

This clone was picked up a small number of times. The chain is built from TRBV5-5 and TRBJ2-1; D call uncertain. The V gene's germline CDR1 is SGHKS and CDR2 YYEKEE (reference sequence). This CDR3 is 15 amino acids long. The germline V and J ends were trimmed by 6 bases and 0 bases, with 13 bases remaining between them. CDR3 bases: TGTGCCAGCATCCCCGGGTTGAGCTCCTACAATGAGCAGTTCTTC. As protein: CASIPGLSSYNEQFF.